This is a list of T cell receptor beta chains from one sample in a study of spatial heterogeneity in lung cancer. TCRdb re-called the 5' RACE reads with MiXCR, one entry per CDR3 protein. The profile shows about 2,600 distinct CDR3 sequences, 1.4% of them singletons. Source: lung tumor tissue, taken at surgery. The source of these receptors is a male donor with early-stage non-small cell lung cancer. CDR3s include the opening cysteine and the closing phenylalanine or tryptophan.

CDR3 length: 12
V gene: TRBV30
J gene: TRBJ2-6
CDR3 protein: CAAFRGANVLTF

CDR3 length: 15
V gene: TRBV2
J gene: TRBJ2-1
CDR3 protein: CASRVQGAFRNEQFF

CDR3 length: 11
V gene: TRBV20-1
J gene: TRBJ2-5
CDR3 protein: CSAVLIETQYF

CDR3 length: 18
V gene: TRBV27
J gene: TRBJ2-3
CDR3 protein: CASSLTPPQGNSADTQYF

CDR3 length: 14
V gene: TRBV5-5
J gene: TRBJ1-4
CDR3 protein: CASSLLAGGEKLFF

CDR3 length: 16
V gene: TRBV18
J gene: TRBJ2-3
CDR3 protein: CASSPRGLRSTDTQYF

CDR3 length: 14
V gene: TRBV5-5
J gene: TRBJ2-7
CDR3 protein: CASSWDWSSYEQYF

CDR3 length: 16
V gene: TRBV5-1
J gene: TRBJ1-4
CDR3 protein: CASSLGGQGIGEKLFF

CDR3 length: 13
V gene: TRBV11-2
J gene: TRBJ2-7
CDR3 protein: CASSLNVPYEQYF

CDR3 length: 14
V gene: TRBV20-1
J gene: TRBJ2-3
CDR3 protein: CSARDQGREDTQYF

CDR3 length: 13
V gene: TRBV6-5
J gene: TRBJ1-2
CDR3 protein: CERKPTLYYGYTF

CDR3 length: 16
V gene: TRBV5-1
J gene: TRBJ2-3
CDR3 protein: CASSVSTGGVSDTQYF

CDR3 length: 15
V gene: TRBV5-1
J gene: TRBJ2-2
CDR3 protein: CASRLIAGDTGELFF

CDR3 length: 13
V gene: TRBV6-2/TRBV6-3
J gene: TRBJ1-1
CDR3 protein: CASSDRRLTEAFF

CDR3 length: 16
V gene: TRBV27
J gene: TRBJ1-1
CDR3 protein: CASSSPGGYSRTEAFF

CDR3 length: 17
V gene: TRBV2
J gene: TRBJ2-2
CDR3 protein: CASSWGRGRSNTGELFF

CDR3 length: 15
V gene: TRBV29-1
J gene: TRBJ2-1
CDR3 protein: CSVDSDWSSYNEQFF

CDR3 length: 13
V gene: TRBV5-5
J gene: TRBJ1-2
CDR3 protein: CASSRGSGYGYTF

CDR3 length: 14
V gene: TRBV27
J gene: TRBJ1-3
CDR3 protein: CASRTQGAGNTIYF

CDR3 length: 15
V gene: TRBV6-2/TRBV6-3
J gene: TRBJ2-1
CDR3 protein: CASSGGLAGYNEQFF

CDR3 length: 16
V gene: TRBV12-3/TRBV12-4
J gene: TRBJ1-3
CDR3 protein: CASSLDGITAGNTIYF

CDR3 length: 15
V gene: TRBV10-3
J gene: TRBJ1-6
CDR3 protein: CATEDRTGNNSPLHF

CDR3 length: 18
V gene: TRBV7-2
J gene: TRBJ2-3
CDR3 protein: CASSHTSGGSSSTDTQYF

CDR3 length: 14
V gene: TRBV20-1
J gene: TRBJ1-5
CDR3 protein: CSAKRQGSNQPQHF

CDR3 length: 10
V gene: TRBV2
J gene: TRBJ2-1
CDR3 protein: CASSEPGQFF

CDR3 length: 17
V gene: TRBV5-6
J gene: TRBJ2-1
CDR3 protein: CASSLRLAGVAVNEQFF

CDR3 length: 16
V gene: TRBV2
J gene: TRBJ2-6
CDR3 protein: CASTLDQSSVANVLTF

CDR3 length: 14
V gene: TRBV6-1
J gene: TRBJ2-5
CDR3 protein: CASTRSGSPETQYF

CDR3 length: 14
V gene: TRBV7-8
J gene: TRBJ2-7
CDR3 protein: CASSPLAGTPEQYF

CDR3 length: 14
V gene: TRBV7-9
J gene: TRBJ1-2
CDR3 protein: CASSPGPGDYGYTF

CDR3 length: 17
V gene: TRBV6-5
J gene: TRBJ1-1
CDR3 protein: CASSYLYGVGLSTEAFF

CDR3 length: 14
V gene: TRBV5-5
J gene: TRBJ2-7
CDR3 protein: CASSPEWGAYEQYF

CDR3 length: 16
V gene: TRBV5-1
J gene: TRBJ1-1
CDR3 protein: CASSSAWGGTNTEAFF

CDR3 length: 17
V gene: TRBV20-1
J gene: TRBJ2-7
CDR3 protein: CSARSTPSGRSSYEQYF

CDR3 length: 14
V gene: TRBV19
J gene: TRBJ1-2
CDR3 protein: CASSTLQANYGYTF

CDR3 length: 16
V gene: TRBV18
J gene: TRBJ2-7
CDR3 protein: CASSPLPTAVEYEQYF

CDR3 length: 13
V gene: TRBV20-1
J gene: TRBJ2-4
CDR3 protein: CSARETGRNIQYF

CDR3 length: 12
V gene: TRBV10-2
J gene: TRBJ2-7
CDR3 protein: CASTPGRYEQYF

CDR3 length: 12
V gene: TRBV4-1
J gene: TRBJ2-5
CDR3 protein: CASSQDLGAQYF

CDR3 length: 17
V gene: TRBV28
J gene: TRBJ2-4
CDR3 protein: CASSLMGSGQVENIQYF

CDR3 length: 14
V gene: TRBV14
J gene: TRBJ1-1
CDR3 protein: CASSPSLVLTEAFF

CDR3 length: 15
V gene: TRBV5-1
J gene: TRBJ1-6
CDR3 protein: CASSLRQGENSPLHF

CDR3 length: 14
V gene: TRBV6-1
J gene: TRBJ1-3
CDR3 protein: CASKQGRSGNTIYF

CDR3 length: 14
V gene: TRBV10-3
J gene: TRBJ2-3
CDR3 protein: CAISAVTGTDTQYF

CDR3 length: 12
V gene: TRBV29-1
J gene: TRBJ1-1
CDR3 protein: CSTKSGVTEAFF

CDR3 length: 10
V gene: TRBV20-1
J gene: TRBJ2-5
CDR3 protein: CSASGETQYF

CDR3 length: 15
V gene: TRBV20-1
J gene: TRBJ1-2
CDR3 protein: CSARVATASNYGYTF

CDR3 length: 15
V gene: TRBV2
J gene: TRBJ1-5
CDR3 protein: CASSERDLGSQPQHF

CDR3 length: 17
V gene: TRBV2
J gene: TRBJ2-6
CDR3 protein: CASSYTGGSSGANVLTF

CDR3 length: 15
V gene: TRBV11-2
J gene: TRBJ2-7
CDR3 protein: CASSLTSAPSYEQYF